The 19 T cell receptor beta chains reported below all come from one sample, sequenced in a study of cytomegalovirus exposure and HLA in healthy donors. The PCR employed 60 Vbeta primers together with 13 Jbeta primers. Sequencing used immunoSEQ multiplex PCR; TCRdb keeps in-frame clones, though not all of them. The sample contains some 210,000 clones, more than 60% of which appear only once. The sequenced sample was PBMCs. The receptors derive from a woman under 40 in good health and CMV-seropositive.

As DNA, the CDR3 is TGTGCCAGCAGTCCTCAGGGGGCTTCTGGGGCCAACGTCCTGACTTTC. Translation gives CASSPQGASGANVLTF. The chain links TRBV27 to TRBJ2-6; 8 bases line up with TRBD1. Germline V gives CDR1 MNHEY, CDR2 SMNVEV (reference sequence). This CDR3 is built from 16 residues. V gave up 5 bases and J gave up 1 base; unmatched junction bases: 4.

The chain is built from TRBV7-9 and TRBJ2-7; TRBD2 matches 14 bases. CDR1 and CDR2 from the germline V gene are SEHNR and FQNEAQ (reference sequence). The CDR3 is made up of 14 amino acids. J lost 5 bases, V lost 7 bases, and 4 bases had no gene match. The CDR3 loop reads CASKGTSGSNEQYF. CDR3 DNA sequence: TGTGCCAGCAAAGGGACTAGCGGGAGCAACGAGCAGTACTTC.

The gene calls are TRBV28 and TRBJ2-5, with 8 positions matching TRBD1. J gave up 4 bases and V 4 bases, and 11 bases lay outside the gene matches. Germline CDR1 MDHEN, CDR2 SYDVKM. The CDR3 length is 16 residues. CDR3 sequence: CASSSTGGSFLETQYF. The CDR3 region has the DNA TGTGCCAGCAGTTCCACAGGGGGGAGTTTTTTAGAGACCCAGTACTTC.

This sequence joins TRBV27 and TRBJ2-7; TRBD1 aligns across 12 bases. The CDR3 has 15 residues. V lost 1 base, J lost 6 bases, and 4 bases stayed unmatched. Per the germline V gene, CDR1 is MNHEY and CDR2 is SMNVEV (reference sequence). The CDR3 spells CASSLWGTGGSEQYF. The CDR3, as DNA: TGTGCCAGCAGTTTATGGGGGACAGGGGGCAGCGAGCAGTACTTC.

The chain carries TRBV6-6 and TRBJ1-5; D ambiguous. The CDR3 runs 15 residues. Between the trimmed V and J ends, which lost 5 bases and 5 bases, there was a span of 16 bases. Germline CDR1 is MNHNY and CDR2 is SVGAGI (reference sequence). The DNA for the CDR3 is TGTGCCAGCAGTAAATCCAACTACCCAGATCAGCCCCAGCATTTT. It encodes CASSKSNYPDQPQHF.

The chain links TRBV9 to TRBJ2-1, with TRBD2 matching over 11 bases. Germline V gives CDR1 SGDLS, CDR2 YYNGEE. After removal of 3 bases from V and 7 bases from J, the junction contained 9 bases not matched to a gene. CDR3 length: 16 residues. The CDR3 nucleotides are TGTGCCAGCAGCGGATCCCCGGGACTAGCGGTAAATGAGCAGTTCTTC. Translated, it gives CASSGSPGLAVNEQFF.

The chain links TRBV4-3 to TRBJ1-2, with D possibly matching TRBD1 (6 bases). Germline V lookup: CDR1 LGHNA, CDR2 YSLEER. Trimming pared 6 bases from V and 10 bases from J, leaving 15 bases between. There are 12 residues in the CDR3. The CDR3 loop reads CASRGGPGSYTF. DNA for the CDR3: TGCGCCAGCAGGGGGGGGCCTGGATCCTACACCTTC.

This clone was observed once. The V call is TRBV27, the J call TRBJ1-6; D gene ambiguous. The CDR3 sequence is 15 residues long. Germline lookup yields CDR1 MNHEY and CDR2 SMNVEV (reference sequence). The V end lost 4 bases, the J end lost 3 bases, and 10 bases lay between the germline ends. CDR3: CASSSLGSYNSPLHF. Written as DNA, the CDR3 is TGTGCCAGCAGTTCCCTGGGGAGCTATAATTCACCCCTCCACTTT.

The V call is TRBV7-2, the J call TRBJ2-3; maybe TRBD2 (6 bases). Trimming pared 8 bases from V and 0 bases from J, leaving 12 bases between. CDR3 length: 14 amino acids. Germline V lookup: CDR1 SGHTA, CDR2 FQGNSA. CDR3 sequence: CASGPGLSTDTQYF. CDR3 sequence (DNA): TGTGCCAGCGGACCGGGACTCAGCACAGATACGCAGTATTTT.

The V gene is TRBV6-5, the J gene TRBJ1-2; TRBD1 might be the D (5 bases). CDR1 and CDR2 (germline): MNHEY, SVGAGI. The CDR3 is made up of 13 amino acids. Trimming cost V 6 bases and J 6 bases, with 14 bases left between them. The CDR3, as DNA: TGTGCCAGCAGCCCCCCAGGGCGTGATGGCTACACCTTC. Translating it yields CASSPPGRDGYTF.

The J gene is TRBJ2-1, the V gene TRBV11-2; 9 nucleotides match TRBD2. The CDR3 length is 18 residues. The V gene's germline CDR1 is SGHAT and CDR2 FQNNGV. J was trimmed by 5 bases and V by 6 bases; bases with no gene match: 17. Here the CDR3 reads CASSPPAGGPLRHNEQFF. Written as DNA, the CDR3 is TGTGCCAGCAGTCCTCCAGCGGGGGGTCCCTTAAGGCACAATGAGCAGTTCTTC.

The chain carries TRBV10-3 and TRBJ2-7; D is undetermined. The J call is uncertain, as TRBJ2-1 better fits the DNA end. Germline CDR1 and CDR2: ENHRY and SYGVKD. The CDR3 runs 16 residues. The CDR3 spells CAISGPPGPPYNEQFF. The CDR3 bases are TGTGCCATCAGTGGCCCGCCAGGCCCCCCCTACAATGAGCAGTTCTTC.

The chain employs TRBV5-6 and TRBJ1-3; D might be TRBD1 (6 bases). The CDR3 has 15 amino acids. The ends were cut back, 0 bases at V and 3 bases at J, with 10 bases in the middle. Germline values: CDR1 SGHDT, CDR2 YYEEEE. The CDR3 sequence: CASSLGWGHGNTIYF. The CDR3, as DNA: TGTGCCAGCAGCTTGGGCTGGGGGCATGGAAACACCATATATTTT.

CDR3 protein: CASMSARVTLGTEAFF. The CDR3 DNA reads TGTGCCAGCATGAGCGCCCGGGTCACCCTGGGCACTGAAGCTTTCTTT. The chain uses TRBV27 and TRBJ1-1; D call uncertain. Trimming left V 7 bases short and J 4 bases short, with 22 bases between. CDR1 is MNHEY and CDR2 is SMNVEV in the germline V gene (reference sequence). The CDR3 contains 16 residues.

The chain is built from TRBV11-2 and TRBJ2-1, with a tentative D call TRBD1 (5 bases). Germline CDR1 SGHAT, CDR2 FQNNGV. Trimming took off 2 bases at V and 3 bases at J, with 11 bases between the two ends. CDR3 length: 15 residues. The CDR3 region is CASSLRLGDYNEQFF. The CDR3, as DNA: TGTGCCAGCAGCTTAAGGCTAGGGGACTACAATGAGCAGTTCTTC.

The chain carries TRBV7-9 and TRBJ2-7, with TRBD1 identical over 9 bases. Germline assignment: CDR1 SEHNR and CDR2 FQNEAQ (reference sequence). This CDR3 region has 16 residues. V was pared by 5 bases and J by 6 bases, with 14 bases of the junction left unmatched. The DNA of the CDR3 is TGTGCCAGCAGCCCCGGTGGTACGGGACAGGGTGGCGAGCAGTACTTC. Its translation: CASSPGGTGQGGEQYF.

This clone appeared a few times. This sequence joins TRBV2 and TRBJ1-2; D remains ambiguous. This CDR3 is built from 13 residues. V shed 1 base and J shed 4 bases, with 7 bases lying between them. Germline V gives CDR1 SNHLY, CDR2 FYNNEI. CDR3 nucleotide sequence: TGTGCCAGCAGTGAAGAGCCTCTCTATGGCTACACCTTC. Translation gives CASSEEPLYGYTF.

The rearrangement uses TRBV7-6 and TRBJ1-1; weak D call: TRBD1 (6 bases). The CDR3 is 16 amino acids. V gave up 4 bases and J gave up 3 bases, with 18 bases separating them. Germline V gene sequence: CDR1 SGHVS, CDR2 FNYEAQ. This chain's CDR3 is CASSSVAGGGDTEAFF. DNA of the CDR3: TGTGCCAGCAGCTCAGTCGCGGGGGGCGGCGACACTGAAGCTTTCTTT.

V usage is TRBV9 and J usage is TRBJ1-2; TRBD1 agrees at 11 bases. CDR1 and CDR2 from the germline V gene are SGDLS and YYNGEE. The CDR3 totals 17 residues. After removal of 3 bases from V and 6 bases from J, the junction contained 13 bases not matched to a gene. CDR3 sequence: CASSGPGTGGGLNGYTF. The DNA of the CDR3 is TGTGCCAGCAGCGGACCAGGGACAGGGGGAGGTTTAAATGGCTACACCTTC. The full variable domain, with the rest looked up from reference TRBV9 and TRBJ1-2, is DSGVTQTPKHLITATGQRVTLRCSPRSGDLSVYWYQQSLDQGLQFLIQYYNGEERAKGNILERFSAQQFPDLHSELNLSSLELGDSALYFCASSGPGTGGGLNGYTFGSGTRLTVV.